Here is one T cell receptor (beta chain) with its context. This sample was included in a study of technical replicates of blood from several donors. TCRdb's copy holds only in-frame clones and misses some; the assay was immunoSEQ multiplex PCR. In the table there are under 90,000 clones, just over 90% of which are singletons. The germline gives CDR1 SEHNR, CDR2 FQNEAQ (reference sequence). V dropped 4 bases and J dropped 4; count of bases not matched to a gene: 3. The CDR3 length is 15 residues. The sequence was collected from a human donor in good health. Sequencing was performed on T cells isolated from PBMCs. The chain uses TRBV7-9 and TRBJ2-1; 11 nucleotides line up with TRBD2. DNA for the CDR3: TGTGCCAGCAGCTCCGGGACTAGCGGATACAATGAGCAGTTCTTC. Translated, it gives CASSSGTSGYNEQFF.